This T cell receptor beta chain was observed in a study of CD8 T cells in ankylosing spondylitis. General study results and limits: CD8+ by phenotype, disease-linked clones were relatively rare in peripheral blood. Ankylosing spondylitis blood appeared to carry a characteristic TCR beta motif of under ten highly homologous variants. Reportedly, disease-linked clones are significantly enriched in ankylosing spondylitis patients' matched synovial fluid.

TCRdb analysed the 5' RACE reads with MiXCR anew, one entry per CDR3 protein. The data contain 200,000 to 250,000 distinct CDR3 sequences, approximately 7.4% of them seen just once; the ten biggest clones take up 13% to 15%. This clonotype occurred many times. Antigen unknown. From germline, CDR1 is LGHNA and CDR2 YSLEER. The CDR3 sequence is 13 residues long. Trimming took off 4 bases at V and 7 bases at J, with 11 bases between the two ends. Sequenced material: blood, either unsorted or a sorted T cell fraction (not recorded which). The V call is TRBV4-3, the J call TRBJ2-1; D remains unclear. This clonotype originated in a male donor with ankylosing spondylitis. The CDR3 loop is CASSLGGLNEQFF. The CDR3 nucleotides are TGCGCCAGCAGCCTCGGCGGTTTGAATGAGCAGTTCTTC.